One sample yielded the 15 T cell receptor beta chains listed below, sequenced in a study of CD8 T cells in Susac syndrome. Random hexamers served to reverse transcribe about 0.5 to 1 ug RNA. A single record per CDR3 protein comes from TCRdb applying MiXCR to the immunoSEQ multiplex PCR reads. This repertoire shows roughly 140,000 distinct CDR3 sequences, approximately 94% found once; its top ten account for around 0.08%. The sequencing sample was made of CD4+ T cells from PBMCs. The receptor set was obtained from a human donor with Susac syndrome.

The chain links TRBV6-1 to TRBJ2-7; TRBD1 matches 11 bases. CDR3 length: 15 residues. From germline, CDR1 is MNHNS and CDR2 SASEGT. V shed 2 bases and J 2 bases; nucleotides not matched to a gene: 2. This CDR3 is CASSERDRGAYEQYF. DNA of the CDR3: TGTGCCAGCAGTGAAAGGGACAGGGGGGCCTACGAGCAGTACTTC.

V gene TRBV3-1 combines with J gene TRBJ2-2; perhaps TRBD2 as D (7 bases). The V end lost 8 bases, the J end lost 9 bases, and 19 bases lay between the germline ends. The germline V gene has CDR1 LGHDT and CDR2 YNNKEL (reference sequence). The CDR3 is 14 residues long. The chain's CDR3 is CASEEGGARRELFF. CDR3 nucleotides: TGTGCCAGCGAAGAGGGGGGGGCCAGGAGGGAGCTGTTTTTT.

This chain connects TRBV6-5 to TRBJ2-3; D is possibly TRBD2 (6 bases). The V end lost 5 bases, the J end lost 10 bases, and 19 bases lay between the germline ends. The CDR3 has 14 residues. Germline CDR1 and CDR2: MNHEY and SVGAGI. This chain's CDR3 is CASSPWDSRTPQYF. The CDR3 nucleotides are TGTGCCAGCAGTCCCTGGGACTCCCGGACCCCGCAGTATTTT.

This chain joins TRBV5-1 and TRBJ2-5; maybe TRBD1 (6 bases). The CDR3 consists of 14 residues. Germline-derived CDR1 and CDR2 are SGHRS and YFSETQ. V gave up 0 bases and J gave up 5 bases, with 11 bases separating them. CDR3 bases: TGCGCCAGCAGCTTGGAGGGGGTCGGGGAGACCCAGTACTTC. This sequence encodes CASSLEGVGETQYF.

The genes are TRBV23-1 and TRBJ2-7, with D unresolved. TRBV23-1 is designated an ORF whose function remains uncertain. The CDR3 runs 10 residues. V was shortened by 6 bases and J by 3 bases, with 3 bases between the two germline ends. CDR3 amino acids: CASRIYEQYF. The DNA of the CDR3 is TGCGCCAGCAGGATCTACGAGCAGTACTTC.

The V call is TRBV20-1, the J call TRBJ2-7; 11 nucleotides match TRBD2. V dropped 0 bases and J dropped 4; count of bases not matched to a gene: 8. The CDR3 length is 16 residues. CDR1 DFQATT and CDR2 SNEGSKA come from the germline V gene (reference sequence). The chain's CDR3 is CSAREASGRTPYEQYF. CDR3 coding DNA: TGCAGTGCTAGAGAGGCTAGCGGGAGGACCCCTTACGAGCAGTACTTC.

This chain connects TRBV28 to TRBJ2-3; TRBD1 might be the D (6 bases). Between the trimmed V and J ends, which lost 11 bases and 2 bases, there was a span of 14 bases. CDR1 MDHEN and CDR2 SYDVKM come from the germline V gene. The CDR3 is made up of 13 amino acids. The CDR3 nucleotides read TGTGCCGGGACGGACAGTTACACAGATACGCAGTATTTT. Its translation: CAGTDSYTDTQYF. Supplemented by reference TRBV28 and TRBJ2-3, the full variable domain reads DVKVTQSSRYLVKRTGEKVFLECVQDMDHENMFWYRQDPGLGLRLIYFSYDVKMKEKGDIPEGYSVSREKKERFSLILESASTNQTSMYLCAGTDSYTDTQYFGPGTRLTVL.

The CDR3 reads CASSPVTQYF. The CDR3 region has the DNA TGTGCCAGCAGTCCCGTGACCCAGTACTTC. The chain recombines TRBV12-3 or TRBV12-4 with TRBJ2-5; D is uncertain. The CDR3 covers 10 residues. V lost 5 bases to trimming and J lost 7 bases, with 5 bases between them.

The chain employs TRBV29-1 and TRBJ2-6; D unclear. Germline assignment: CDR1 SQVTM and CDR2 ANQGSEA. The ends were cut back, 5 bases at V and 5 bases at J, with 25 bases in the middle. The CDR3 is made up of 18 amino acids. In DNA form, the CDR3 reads TGCAGCGTTAGTTGTACACTTAGCATACAAAGTCGGGCCAACGTCCTGACTTTC. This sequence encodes CSVSCTLSIQSRANVLTF.

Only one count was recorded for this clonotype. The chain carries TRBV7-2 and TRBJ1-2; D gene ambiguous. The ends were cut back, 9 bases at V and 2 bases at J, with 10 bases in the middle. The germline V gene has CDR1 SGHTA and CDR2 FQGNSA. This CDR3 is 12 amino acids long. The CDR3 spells CASRTVNYGYTF. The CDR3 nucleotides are TGTGCCAGTAGGACGGTGAACTATGGCTACACCTTC.

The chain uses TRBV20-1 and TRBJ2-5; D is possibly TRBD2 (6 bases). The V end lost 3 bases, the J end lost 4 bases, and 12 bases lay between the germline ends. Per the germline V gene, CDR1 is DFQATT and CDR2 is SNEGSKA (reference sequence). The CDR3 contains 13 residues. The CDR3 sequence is CSARVAGRETQYF. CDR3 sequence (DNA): TGCAGTGCTAGGGTGGCGGGACGAGAGACCCAGTACTTC.

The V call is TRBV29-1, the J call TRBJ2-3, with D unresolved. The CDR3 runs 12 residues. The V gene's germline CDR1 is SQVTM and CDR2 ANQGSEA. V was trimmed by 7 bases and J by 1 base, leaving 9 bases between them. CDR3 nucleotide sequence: TGCAGCGCCGCAGGACGCACAGATACGCAGTATTTT. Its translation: CSAAGRTDTQYF.

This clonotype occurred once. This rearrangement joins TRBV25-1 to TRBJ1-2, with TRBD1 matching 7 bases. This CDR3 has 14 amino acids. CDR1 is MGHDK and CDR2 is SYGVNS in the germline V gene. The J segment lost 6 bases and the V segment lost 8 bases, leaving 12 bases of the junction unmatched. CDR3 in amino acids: CASQQRGTVNGYTF. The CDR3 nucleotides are TGTGCCAGCCAACAAAGGGGGACAGTTAATGGCTACACCTTC.

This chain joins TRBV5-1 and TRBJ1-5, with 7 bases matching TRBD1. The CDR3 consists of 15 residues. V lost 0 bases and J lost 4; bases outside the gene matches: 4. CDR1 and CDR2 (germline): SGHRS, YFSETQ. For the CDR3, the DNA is TGCGCCAGCAGCTTGGGACAGGGCGGGAATCAGCCCCAGCATTTT. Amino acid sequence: CASSLGQGGNQPQHF. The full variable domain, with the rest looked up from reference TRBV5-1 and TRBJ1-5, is KAGVTQTPRYLIKTRGQQVTLSCSPISGHRSVSWYQQTPGQGLQFLFEYFSETQRNKGNFPGRFSGRQFSNSRSEMNVSTLELGDSALYLCASSLGQGGNQPQHFGDGTRLSIL.

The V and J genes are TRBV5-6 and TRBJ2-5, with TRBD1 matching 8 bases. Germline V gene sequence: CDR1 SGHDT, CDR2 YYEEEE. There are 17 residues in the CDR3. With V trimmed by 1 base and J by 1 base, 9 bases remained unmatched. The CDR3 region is CASSLLGTGRGQETQYF. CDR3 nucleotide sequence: TGTGCCAGCAGCTTGCTAGGGACAGGAAGGGGCCAAGAGACCCAGTACTTC.